This entry lists 25 T cell receptor beta chains sequenced from one sample in a study of blood T cell repertoires in COVID-19. Sequencing was performed with immunoSEQ multiplex PCR; in TCRdb, only in-frame clones are kept and a portion is missing. Among roughly 500,000 clones listed, more than 85% were seen once. Sequenced material: PBMCs or T cells enriched from blood (not recorded which). These TCRs come from a woman in her fifties or sixties who had recovered from COVID-19.

The gene calls are TRBV5-1 and TRBJ1-2; possibly TRBD1 for D (5 bases). The CDR3 length is 16 residues. V lost 4 bases to trimming and J lost 5 bases, with 21 bases between them. Germline CDR1 and CDR2: SGHRS and YFSETQ. The CDR3 DNA follows: TGCGCCAGCAGCACCGACCGGGACTCCAGGAAATATGGCTACACCTTC. Amino acid sequence: CASSTDRDSRKYGYTF.

The chain couples TRBV18 to TRBJ1-4, with 7 bases fitting TRBD1. Germline loops: CDR1 KGHSH, CDR2 LQKENI. V gave up 4 bases and J gave up 0 bases; unmatched junction bases: 5. The CDR3 length is 16 residues. In DNA, the CDR3 is TGTGCCAGCTCACTTAGAACAGGGGCAACTAATGAAAAACTGTTTTTT. It codes for CASSLRTGATNEKLFF. Drawing the rest from reference TRBV18 and TRBJ1-4, the complete variable domain is NAGVMQNPRHLVRRRGQEARLRCSPMKGHSHVYWYRQLPEEGLKFMVYLQKENIIDESGMPKERFSAEFPKEGPSILRIQQVVRGDSAAYFCASSLRTGATNEKLFFGSGTQLSVL.

V is TRBV10-3 and J is TRBJ2-7, with TRBD2 matching over 8 bases. Germline lookup yields CDR1 ENHRY and CDR2 SYGVKD. This CDR3 region has 16 residues. The junction had 11 bases not matched to a gene; V was cut back by 5 bases and J by 2 bases. The CDR3 nucleotides read TGTGCCATCAGTAAACTCTCGGGGGGGCCTACCTACGAGCAGTACTTC. Its protein product is CAISKLSGGPTYEQYF.

V is TRBV19 and J is TRBJ1-1; the match to TRBD1 covers 10 bases. This CDR3 has 15 residues. After removal of 8 bases from V and 4 bases from J, the junction contained 10 bases not matched to a gene. The germline gives CDR1 LNHDA, CDR2 SQIVND (reference sequence). The CDR3 DNA follows: TGTGCCAGTGAATGGACAGGGGGATCTGGCACTGAAGCTTTCTTT. This encodes CASEWTGGSGTEAFF.

The V gene is TRBV5-1, the J gene TRBJ2-2; no firm D call. The CDR3 is made up of 14 amino acids. Per germline, CDR1 SGHRS and CDR2 YFSETQ. V was cut by 4 bases and J by 6 bases, with 13 bases left in between. The CDR3 sequence is CASSLDYFAGELFF. The DNA for the CDR3 is TGCGCCAGCAGCCTAGATTATTTCGCCGGGGAGCTGTTTTTT.

To note about this clone: Other DNA sequences in this specimen translate into the identical CDR3. V is TRBV5-1 and J is TRBJ1-6; 8 nucleotides align to TRBD1. The CDR3 sequence is 16 residues long. Germline V lookup: CDR1 SGHRS, CDR2 YFSETQ. The V segment lost 0 bases and the J segment 2 bases; nucleotides outside the gene matches: 1. This chain's CDR3 is CASSLGQGTYNSPLHF. The CDR3 DNA reads TGCGCCAGCAGCTTGGGACAGGGGACCTATAATTCACCCCTCCACTTT. Full variable domain (rest looked up from reference TRBV5-1 and TRBJ1-6): KAGVTQTPRYLIKTRGQQVTLSCSPISGHRSVSWYQQTPGQGLQFLFEYFSETQRNKGNFPGRFSGRQFSNSRSEMNVSTLELGDSALYLCASSLGQGTYNSPLHFGNGTRLTVT.

This chain links TRBV2 with TRBJ2-2, with a weak D call TRBD1 (5 bases). Germline V lookup: CDR1 SNHLY, CDR2 FYNNEI. There are 14 residues in the CDR3. V dropped 3 bases and J dropped 3 bases, with 8 bases sitting between them. The DNA of the CDR3 is TGTGCCAGCAGTGACAGGGAACACACCGGGGAGCTGTTTTTT. Its translation: CASSDREHTGELFF.

The chain uses TRBV19 and TRBJ2-5; 7 bases match TRBD1. This CDR3 spans 16 amino acids. Per the germline V gene, CDR1 is LNHDA and CDR2 is SQIVND (reference sequence). V was clipped by 5 bases and J by 0 bases; unmatched bases: 9. The CDR3 nucleotides read TGTGCCAGTAGTCCGGAAGACAGGGCACACCAAGAGACCCAGTACTTC. The encoded protein is CASSPEDRAHQETQYF.

The chain has TRBV4-1 and TRBJ1-2; maybe TRBD1 (5 bases). The CDR3 extends over 17 amino acids. The V end was cut by 3 bases, the J end by 0 bases, with 17 bases between. The germline V gene has CDR1 MGHRA and CDR2 YSYEKL. As DNA, the CDR3 is TGCGCCAGCAGCCATGCCTTGGTCGAGACAGCTAACTATGGCTACACCTTC. Protein product: CASSHALVETANYGYTF.

The V and J genes are TRBV20-1 and TRBJ2-1, with TRBD2 as a possible D gene (7 bases). Germline-derived CDR1 and CDR2 are DFQATT and SNEGSKA (reference sequence). V lost 3 bases and J 3 bases, leaving 15 bases between the germline ends. The CDR3 is made up of 15 amino acids. This chain's CDR3 is CSASRGGKIYNEQFF. In DNA, the CDR3 is TGCAGTGCTAGTAGGGGGGGGAAGATCTACAATGAGCAGTTCTTC.

This chain links TRBV14 with TRBJ1-3, with a weak D call TRBD1 (6 bases). V was cut by 1 base and J by 0 bases, with 7 bases left in between. The germline V gene has CDR1 SGHDN and CDR2 FVKESK. The CDR3 contains 15 residues. The CDR3 bases are TGTGCCAGCAGCCAAGCGGACAGCTCTGGAAACACCATATATTTT. Amino acid sequence: CASSQADSSGNTIYF.

The chain carries TRBV19 and TRBJ2-1, with 7 nucleotides matching TRBD1. The CDR3 is 14 residues long. Germline loops: CDR1 LNHDA, CDR2 SQIVND (reference sequence). V dropped 1 base and J dropped 4; count of bases not matched to a gene: 1. CDR3 amino acids: CASSIGQGYNEQFF. CDR3 coding DNA: TGTGCCAGTAGTATAGGACAGGGATACAATGAGCAGTTCTTC. The full variable domain, its missing parts supplied by reference TRBV19 and TRBJ2-1, is DGGITQSPKYLFRKEGQNVTLSCEQNLNHDAMYWYRQDPGQGLRLIYYSQIVNDFQKGDIAEGYSVSREKKESFPLTVTSAQKNPTAFYLCASSIGQGYNEQFFGPGTRLTVL.

The chain recombines TRBV27 with TRBJ1-4; tentative D call: TRBD1 (6 bases). Trimming shortened V by 5 bases and J by 6 bases, and 16 bases separated the two germline ends. The CDR3 length is 15 residues. Looked up from germline, CDR1 is MNHEY and CDR2 is SMNVEV (reference sequence). In DNA, the CDR3 is TGTGCCAGCAGTACCTACGTCAGGGGAGATGAAAAACTGTTTTTT. This sequence encodes CASSTYVRGDEKLFF.

This chain connects TRBV11-3 to TRBJ1-3, with 7 bases fitting TRBD1. The CDR3 runs to 14 residues. Unmatched junction bases numbered 4, after V lost 5 bases and J lost 3 bases. The germline V gene has CDR1 SGHNT and CDR2 YENEEA. The chain's CDR3 is CASSAGQFGNTIYF. CDR3 bases: TGTGCCAGCAGCGCGGGACAGTTTGGAAACACCATATATTTT.

This clone is a singleton in its sample. V is TRBV5-1 and J is TRBJ2-1, with 9 bases lining up with TRBD2. J was trimmed by 8 bases and V by 1 base; bases with no gene match: 4. The CDR3 loop spans 14 amino acids. Germline V gene lookup returns CDR1 SGHRS and CDR2 YFSETQ. DNA for the CDR3: TGCGCCAGCAGCTTGATTAGCGGGGGCGATGAGCAGTTCTTC. Translating gives CASSLISGGDEQFF.

CDR3 sequence reads: CASSLVLAGANEQFF. The DNA for the CDR3 is TGCGCCAGCAGCTTAGTTTTAGCGGGGGCCAATGAGCAGTTCTTC. The chain has TRBV5-1 and TRBJ2-1; 9 nucleotides match TRBD2. The CDR3 runs 15 residues. CDR1 and CDR2 (germline): SGHRS, YFSETQ. Trimming took 2 bases from V and 6 from J; bases not matched to a gene: 6.

This chain connects TRBV5-6 to TRBJ1-5; 11 bases align to TRBD1. In germline, CDR1 is SGHDT, CDR2 YYEEEE. CDR3 length: 15 residues. Trimming at V came to 4 bases and at J to 5 bases, leaving 5 bases not matched to a gene. As DNA, the CDR3 is TGTGCCAGCAGCAGGGGGACAGGGGGTCATCAGCCCCAGCATTTT. Protein product: CASSRGTGGHQPQHF.

CDR3 bases: TGTGCCAGCAGTTCCCTGACAGGGGGCGCGGAACAGCCCCAGCATTTT. It specifies CASSSLTGGAEQPQHF. The chain links TRBV27 to TRBJ1-5; 10 bases map to TRBD1. The CDR3 contains 16 residues. Germline trimming cut 4 bases from V and 7 bases from J; bases unmatched to any gene: 10. Germline V gene lookup returns CDR1 MNHEY and CDR2 SMNVEV (reference sequence).

The chain uses TRBV24-1 and TRBJ2-2, with TRBD1 identical over 7 bases. Germline values: CDR1 KGHDR, CDR2 SFDVKD. This CDR3 is 16 amino acids long. Unmatched junction bases numbered 8, after V lost 4 bases and J lost 4 bases. CDR3: CATSDPRQGPTGELFF. CDR3 nucleotides: TGTGCCACCAGTGACCCTAGACAGGGACCCACCGGGGAGCTGTTTTTT.

The V gene is TRBV18, the J gene TRBJ2-7; 7 positions match TRBD1. V trimming: 6 bases; J trimming: 2 bases; junction bases outside the gene matches: 10. The CDR3 spans 15 residues. The germline CDR1 and CDR2 sequences are KGHSH and LQKENI. CDR3 sequence (DNA): TGTGCCAGCTCTATCGACAGGGTTGGAACCTACGAGCAGTACTTC. As protein: CASSIDRVGTYEQYF.

This sequence joins TRBV5-6 and TRBJ2-4; a possible D gene is TRBD2 (7 bases). The CDR3 has 15 residues. Trimming cost V 4 bases and J 6 bases, with 17 bases left between them. Germline-derived CDR1 and CDR2 are SGHDT and YYEEEE. This CDR3 reads CASSTPRGATNIQYF. CDR3 nucleotide sequence: TGTGCCAGCAGCACTCCCCGGGGGGCTACAAACATTCAGTACTTC.

Concerning this clone: The same CDR3 arises from other DNA sequences in this sample as well. The rearrangement joins TRBV27 to TRBJ1-5, with TRBD1 identical over 7 bases. V shed 5 bases, J shed 7 bases, and the junction held 8 bases outside the gene matches. Germline CDR1 and CDR2: MNHEY and SMNVEV (reference sequence). This CDR3 is built from 14 residues. The CDR3 spells CASSPRQGGQPQHF. For the CDR3, the DNA is TGTGCCAGCAGTCCGAGACAGGGCGGCCAGCCCCAGCATTTT.

V and J are TRBV2 and TRBJ1-6, with D hard to call. Germline V lookup: CDR1 SNHLY, CDR2 FYNNEI. The CDR3 has 12 amino acids. V was trimmed by 4 bases and J by 8 bases, leaving 6 bases between them. The DNA for the CDR3 is TGTGCCAGCAGTGCGGGTTATTCACCCCTCCACTTT. Its protein product is CASSAGYSPLHF.

J is TRBJ1-1 and V is TRBV7-2; no clear D gene. V was shortened by 6 bases and J by 0 bases, with 11 bases between the two germline ends. CDR1 is SGHTA, CDR2 FQGNSA, per germline. CDR3 length: 14 amino acids. CDR3 nucleotide sequence: TGTGCCAGCAGGCCTGTCCTAATGAACACTGAAGCTTTCTTT. It specifies CASRPVLMNTEAFF.

Concerning this clone: At the DNA level, this CDR3 is encoded by other sequences in the same sample as well. The gene calls are TRBV5-1 and TRBJ2-1; tentatively, D is TRBD2 (6 bases). CDR1 and CDR2 from the germline V gene are SGHRS and YFSETQ. V lost 1 base and J 0 bases, leaving 11 bases between the germline ends. This CDR3 contains 16 residues. CDR3: CASSLSGGVSYNEQFF. The CDR3 DNA reads TGCGCCAGCAGCTTGTCCGGCGGGGTCTCCTACAATGAGCAGTTCTTC.